What follows are 11 T cell receptor beta chains derived from one specimen sequenced in a study of T cell responses to AZD1222 COVID-19 vaccine. The assay was immunoSEQ multiplex PCR, and TCRdb's table has in-frame clones only and misses some. The sample holds approximately 100,000 clones, 85% to 90% seen once. The sample consisted of peripheral blood, taken on day 0 of AZD1222 vaccination. These receptor sequences come from an adult in good health.

The genes are TRBV5-4 and TRBJ1-6; TRBD1 matches at 7 bases. The V and J ends lost 3 bases and 6 bases, in that order; junction bases with no gene match: 9. The CDR3 runs 16 residues. The germline gives CDR1 SGHNT, CDR2 YYREEE (reference sequence). CDR3 sequence (DNA): TGTGCCAGCAGCTATGGGACAGAGCTTGGTAATTCACCCCTCCACTTT. It encodes CASSYGTELGNSPLHF.

V usage is TRBV19 and J usage is TRBJ1-5; possible D gene TRBD1, 5 bases. In germline, CDR1 is LNHDA, CDR2 SQIVND (reference sequence). CDR3 length equals 18 residues. Trimming stripped 7 bases from V and 2 bases from J, with 24 bases between. The CDR3 loop is CASTQGPGRFYGNQPQHF. DNA for the CDR3: TGTGCCAGTACACAAGGGCCAGGGCGGTTTTACGGCAATCAGCCCCAGCATTTT.

The chain's CDR3 is CSVERFEKLFF. The DNA of the CDR3 is TGCAGCGTTGAAAGGTTTGAAAAACTGTTTTTT. The chain employs TRBV29-1 and TRBJ1-4; unclear D gene. Germline loops: CDR1 SQVTM, CDR2 ANQGSEA. The V gene lost 2 bases and the J gene lost 7 bases, with 5 bases spanning the gap. The length of the CDR3 is 11 residues.

The chain is built from TRBV6-4 and TRBJ2-3, with TRBD1 identical over 11 bases. This CDR3 has 17 amino acids. Trimming removed 6 bases from V and 4 bases from J; junction bases left unmatched: 12. Germline V gene sequence: CDR1 MRHNA, CDR2 SNTAGT. CDR3 DNA sequence: TGTGCCAGCAGCGCTGTACCCGGGACAGGGGGACCAGATACGCAGTATTTT. Translated, it gives CASSAVPGTGGPDTQYF.

The chain links TRBV9 to TRBJ2-5, with 9 bases aligning to TRBD2. V shed 3 bases, J shed 5 bases, and the junction held 8 bases outside the gene matches. The CDR3 contains 15 residues. Germline V gene data show CDR1 as SGDLS and CDR2 as YYNGEE. CDR3 DNA: TGTGCCAGCAGCGGTAGCGGGGGCTCAGGGGAGACCCAGTACTTC. It codes for CASSGSGGSGETQYF.

V usage is TRBV5-1 and J usage is TRBJ2-3; no clear D gene. Germline values: CDR1 SGHRS, CDR2 YFSETQ. The V and J ends lost 4 bases and 2 bases respectively, with 5 bases between them. This CDR3 is 12 amino acids long. CDR3 sequence: CASSPPTDTQYF. DNA of the CDR3: TGCGCCAGCAGCCCGCCCACAGATACGCAGTATTTT.

Only one count was recorded for this clone. The chain is built from TRBV30 and TRBJ2-1, with 8 bases identical to TRBD2. The CDR3 covers 14 residues. Trimming cost V 1 base and J 7 bases; bases outside gene matches: 6. Germline CDR1 is GTSNPN and CDR2 is SVGIG (reference sequence). Here the CDR3 reads CAWSEAGGSNEQFF. CDR3 bases: TGTGCCTGGAGTGAGGCGGGGGGCTCAAATGAGCAGTTCTTC.

J is TRBJ2-7 and V is TRBV10-3, with a weak D call TRBD1 (5 bases). Trimming removed 0 bases from V and 3 bases from J, with 9 bases in between. Germline V CDR1 and CDR2: ENHRY, SYGVKD. The CDR3 is 14 residues long. This CDR3 is CAISESGQGYEQYF. The CDR3 region has the DNA TGTGCCATCAGTGAGTCGGGGCAGGGCTACGAGCAGTACTTC.

The genes are TRBV3-1 (or the pseudogene TRBV3-2) and TRBJ2-2, with TRBD2 matching over 8 bases. There are 14 residues in the CDR3. J lost 4 bases, V lost 5 bases, and 3 bases had no gene match. CDR1 and CDR2 (germline): LGHDT, YNNKEL (reference sequence). CDR3 loop: CASSLAGSTGELFF. In nucleotides, the CDR3 is TGTGCCAGCAGCTTAGCGGGAAGCACCGGGGAGCTGTTTTTT.

The chain has TRBV7-8 and TRBJ2-1; 11 bases line up with TRBD2. Trimming took 4 bases from V and 10 from J; bases not matched to a gene: 3. This CDR3 region has 13 residues. Germline loops: CDR1 SGHVS, CDR2 FQNEAQ. The CDR3 protein is CASSSGLAEEQFF. The CDR3 coding sequence is TGTGCCAGCAGCTCGGGACTAGCGGAAGAGCAGTTCTTC.

This clone was observed a handful of times. The chain couples TRBV19 to TRBJ1-3; 9 bases fit TRBD1. CDR1 and CDR2 (germline): LNHDA, SQIVND (reference sequence). J gave up 4 bases and V 3 bases, and 13 bases lay outside the gene matches. The CDR3 spans 18 residues. This chain's CDR3 is CASSILARDRVQGNTIYF. In DNA, the CDR3 is TGTGCCAGTAGTATCCTCGCCCGGGACAGGGTGCAAGGAAACACCATATATTTT.